The source of this T cell receptor (beta chain) is a study of vaccination and CD4 T cells after COVID-19. Study-level information: Stimulation of the cells used overlapping spike peptide pools from SARS-CoV-2 and from the common cold coronaviruses HCoV-NL63, HCoV-OC43 and HCoV-229E.

Indicated treatment: roughly 10-day PBMC culture with coronavirus spike peptide pools or control peptides (ViraFEST assay). Healthy people given the vaccine had no prior SARS-CoV-2 infection (nucleocapsid antibodies were negative before and after vaccination). Germline loops: CDR1 LNHNV, CDR2 YYDKDF (reference sequence). This CDR3 contains 13 residues. V was trimmed by 1 base and J by 5 bases, leaving 8 bases between them. Oncomine TCR Beta short-read sequencing was applied to DNA from cultured CD4+ T cells. TCRdb reprocessed the PCR reads with MiXCR, giving one entry per CDR3 protein. The table records roughly 20,000 distinct CDR3 sequences, 80% of them present only once. About this clonotype itself: The antigen remains unidentified.

The receptor was isolated from a human donor who received a COVID-19 vaccine. The gene calls are TRBV15 and TRBJ1-2; D is unresolved. The specimen was CD4+ T cells from blood, cultured in vitro, collected after SARS-CoV-2 vaccination. The CDR3 DNA is TGTGCCACCAGCAGAGGGGTCAGATATGGCTACACCTTC. Amino acid sequence: CATSRGVRYGYTF.